The clone carrying this T cell receptor (beta chain) was found once. These data originate in a study of blood T cells in healthy people across ages. PCR was performed a second time for about 6 to 11 cycles using a sample-barcoded 5' primer and a J-beta primer mix. Using its own MiXCR run on the 5' RACE reads, TCRdb lists one record per CDR3 protein. The sample carries 450,000 to 700,000 distinct CDR3 sequences, roughly 28% recorded once. V lost 4 bases to trimming and J lost 4 bases; unmatched junction nucleotides: 5. This CDR3 is built from 15 residues. The germline V gene has CDR1 SGHRS and CDR2 YFSETQ.

What was sequenced was blood. This receptor was obtained from a woman aged 70-85 years in good health. The rearrangement joins TRBV5-1 to TRBJ2-3; 11 bases are a match to TRBD1. The CDR3 nucleotides are TGCGCCAGCAGCCATGGACAGGGGGCTCCAGATACGCAGTATTTT. Residues: CASSHGQGAPDTQYF.